Sequencing of this T cell receptor (beta chain) was carried out in a study of identical twins. Findings of the study overall: Where out-of-frame alpha sequences were twin-shared, they showed excess low generation probability. There is a chance that invariant MAIT and iNKT cells partially muddied zero-insertion analyses.

With respect to this clonotype: Its antigen remains unknown.

Using its own MiXCR run on the 5' RACE reads, TCRdb lists one record per CDR3 protein. The sample carries under 900,000 distinct CDR3 sequences, more than 9% recorded once. The CDR3 has 13 amino acids. The J segment lost 5 bases and the V segment lost 10 bases, leaving 8 bases of the junction unmatched. Germline CDR1 and CDR2: ENHRY and SYGVKD. These data were also reused for a study on yellow fever vaccine responses in identical twins. In that study: Twins reportedly appeared to share part of their vaccine T cell response while keeping part individual.

This chain connects TRBV10-3 to TRBJ2-7; 10 bases are shared with TRBD1. Sequenced material: PBMCs. This clonotype originated in a woman in her late teens or twenties in good health. The CDR3 spells CATLRQGANEQYF. The CDR3 DNA reads as TGTGCCACCCTCAGACAGGGGGCCAACGAGCAGTACTTC.